The 3 T cell receptor beta chains in this list originate from one sample, sequenced in a study of T cells in Graves' hyperthyroidism and ophthalmopathy. What was amplified from RNA transcripts were TCR beta CDR3 regions. The HTBI primer set drove a first-round RT-PCR of the TCR CDR3. TCRdb independently ran MiXCR on the multiplex PCR reads; one entry per CDR3 protein. The sample lists 490,000 or so distinct CDR3 sequences, over 45% occurring once. Sequences were obtained from peripheral blood or thyroid tissue (not recorded which). The source of these receptors is an adult woman with Graves' disease, either hyperthyroidism or ophthalmopathy (not recorded which).

The chain uses TRBV5-1 and TRBJ2-2; D is unresolved. Trimming took 7 bases from V and 3 from J, leaving 10 bases between them. This CDR3 region has 13 residues. Germline V gene lookup returns CDR1 SGHRS and CDR2 YFSETQ. CDR3 coding DNA: TGCGCCAGCGGTGACACTGACACCGGGGAGCTGTTTTTT. It is translated as CASGDTDTGELFF.

This clonotype was seen a handful of times. The CDR3 sequence is CASSVGPTPSRDGYTF. DNA for the CDR3: TGTGCCAGCAGCGTAGGACCGACACCCTCTAGGGATGGCTACACCTTC. V gene TRBV9 combines with J gene TRBJ1-2; no reliable D call. V dropped 0 bases and J dropped 6 bases, with 18 bases sitting between them. The CDR3 has 16 amino acids. Germline CDR1 reads SGDLS; CDR2 reads YYNGEE.

This clonotype was counted many times. The chain joins TRBV7-2 to TRBJ2-7; D remains unclear. V lost 5 bases and J 2 bases, leaving 16 bases between the germline ends. The CDR3 totals 15 residues. CDR1 is SGHTA and CDR2 is FQGNSA in the germline V gene. CDR3 amino acids: CASSQDVLPTYEQYF. The DNA for the CDR3 is TGTGCCAGCAGCCAGGACGTCCTCCCTACCTACGAGCAGTACTTC.